The next 7 T cell receptor beta chains were all read from a single sample in a study of shared clonotypes between healthy human individuals. The protocol was immunoSEQ multiplex PCR, while the TCRdb copy is restricted to in-frame clones and leaves out a portion. The repertoire holds about 2.4 million clones, with around nine tenths as singletons. Sequenced input: naive CD4+ T cells sorted from blood. Subset here: CD45RA+ positively selected. The receptors here all came from a man younger than 35 in good health.

The chain employs TRBV27 and TRBJ2-2, with TRBD1 identical over 9 bases. CDR1 is MNHEY and CDR2 is SMNVEV in the germline V gene (reference sequence). This CDR3 is built from 16 residues. J lost 0 bases, V lost 5 bases, and 4 bases had no gene match. DNA of the CDR3: TGTGCCAGCAGTCTACAGGGGGCGTCGAACACCGGGGAGCTGTTTTTT. This codes for CASSLQGASNTGELFF.

The chain is built from TRBV28 and TRBJ2-7; the D gene is possibly TRBD1 (6 bases). CDR3 length equals 14 residues. The V gene lost 8 bases and the J gene lost 2 bases, with 16 bases spanning the gap. Germline V gene data show CDR1 as MDHEN and CDR2 as SYDVKM. CDR3 amino acids: CASHQGTRTYEQYF. The CDR3 region has the DNA TGTGCCAGCCACCAGGGGACACGGACCTACGAGCAGTACTTC.

Turning to this clone: The same CDR3 is also encoded by other DNA sequences in this sample. The chain recombines TRBV18 with TRBJ2-2; 10 bases are a match to TRBD1. The CDR3 loop spans 15 amino acids. V was pared by 3 bases and J by 4 bases, with 2 bases of the junction left unmatched. Germline CDR1 is KGHSH and CDR2 is LQKENI. The CDR3 DNA is TGTGCCAGCTCACCTCGGACAGGGGGCACCGGGGAGCTGTTTTTT. It is translated as CASSPRTGGTGELFF.

This chain connects TRBV2 to TRBJ2-4, with TRBD2 identical over 15 bases. J gave up 3 bases and V 6 bases, and 9 bases lay outside the gene matches. Germline V CDR1 and CDR2: SNHLY, FYNNEI. The CDR3 has 18 residues. This CDR3 reads CASSKGLAGGRDKNIQYF. The CDR3 DNA sequence: TGTGCCAGCAGCAAGGGACTAGCGGGGGGCCGGGACAAAAACATTCAGTACTTC.

This sequence joins TRBV6-6 and TRBJ2-5; D is ambiguous. V lost 8 bases to trimming and J lost 0 bases, with 13 bases between them. The V gene's germline CDR1 is MNHNY and CDR2 SVGAGI (reference sequence). The CDR3 is made up of 14 amino acids. CDR3 DNA: TGTGCCAGCGCGATTGCGGCCAACCAAGAGACCCAGTACTTC. It codes for CASAIAANQETQYF.

This sequence joins TRBV9 and TRBJ2-3, with 8 bases fitting TRBD2. The V and J ends lost 1 base and 0 bases, in that order; junction bases with no gene match: 13. Per the germline V gene, CDR1 is SGDLS and CDR2 is YYNGEE. The CDR3 spans 19 residues. CDR3 coding DNA: TGTGCCAGCAGCGTATTCCGGGGGGGCAATGCTATAAGCACAGATACGCAGTATTTT. Translated: CASSVFRGGNAISTDTQYF.

V usage is TRBV30 and J usage is TRBJ2-5, with 8 bases identical to TRBD2. V was clipped by 3 bases and J by 4 bases; unmatched bases: 13. In germline, CDR1 is GTSNPN, CDR2 SVGIG (reference sequence). The CDR3 spans 16 residues. The CDR3 protein is CAWSHKGRGTRETQYF. The CDR3 DNA sequence: TGTGCCTGGAGCCACAAGGGGCGCGGGACTAGAGAGACCCAGTACTTC.